This record concerns one T cell receptor beta chain sequence. These data are taken from a study of radiotherapy plus CTLA-4 blockade in lung cancer. Patients had chemo-refractory metastatic non-small-cell lung cancer and received focal radiation plus CTLA-4 blockade that used ipilimumab. CDR1 SQVTM and CDR2 ANQGSEA come from the germline V gene. The CDR3 sequence is 14 residues long. Deletions cut 5 bases from V and 4 bases from J, with 17 bases between. Produced via immunoSEQ multiplex PCR; TCRdb's table is partial and in-frame only. Of around 65,000 clones in the sample, roughly 80% were seen once. This sequence originates from a human donor with non-small cell lung cancer who had a complete response to radiotherapy plus ipilimumab. Material: peripheral blood, obtained from a patient treated with radiotherapy plus ipilimumab. This chain links TRBV29-1 with TRBJ1-2; weak D call: TRBD1 (5 bases). The CDR3 region has the DNA TGCAGCGTTTCGGGGCAAGCTGACAGCTATGGCTACACCTTC. It codes for CSVSGQADSYGYTF. Complete variable domain (other parts from reference TRBV29-1 and TRBJ1-2): SAVISQKPSRDICQRGTSLTIQCQVDSQVTMMFWYRQQPGQSLTLIATANQGSEATYESGFVIDKFPISRPNLTFSTLTVSNMSPEDSSIYLCSVSGQADSYGYTFGSGTRLTVV.